The 15 T cell receptor beta chains listed next were all sequenced from one sample in a study of CD8 T cells in ankylosing spondylitis. Study-level points and caveats: Ankylosing spondylitis blood appeared to carry a characteristic TCR beta motif of seven to nine highly homologous variants.

These TCRs' antigens remain unknown. TCRdb re-analysed the 5' RACE reads in MiXCR, keeping a single row per CDR3 protein. The sample lists hundreds of thousands of distinct CDR3 sequences, around 17% occurring once. The sample was blood, either unsorted or a sorted T cell fraction (not recorded which). These receptors all come from a male donor with ankylosing spondylitis.

The chain uses TRBV29-1 and TRBJ2-7; 7 nucleotides match TRBD2. The trim removed 4 bases at V and 2 bases at J, leaving 5 bases unmatched. This CDR3 comprises 13 residues. Germline V gene lookup returns CDR1 SQVTM and CDR2 ANQGSEA. In DNA form, the CDR3 reads TGCAGCGTTGTATCCAGCGGGGCCTACGAGCAGTACTTC. It codes for CSVVSSGAYEQYF.

This clonotype showed up just a few times. The chain carries TRBV10-3 and TRBJ2-7; D uncertain. V lost 2 bases to trimming and J lost 5 bases, with 10 bases between them. CDR1 and CDR2 from the germline V gene are ENHRY and SYGVKD. This CDR3 spans 13 amino acids. The CDR3 DNA reads as TGTGCCATCAGTGAGGGGCTGGTCCACGAGCAGTACTTC. This encodes CAISEGLVHEQYF.

The chain recombines TRBV11-2 with TRBJ2-7; the D is unclear. Per the germline V gene, CDR1 is SGHAT and CDR2 is FQNNGV. Trimming cost V 2 bases and J 1 base, with 15 bases left between them. The CDR3 covers 16 residues. CDR3 region: CASSLMKRLISYEQYF. CDR3 sequence (DNA): TGTGCCAGCAGCTTAATGAAGCGACTGATTTCCTACGAGCAGTACTTC.

There are a few counts of this clonotype. The V and J genes are TRBV4-1 and TRBJ1-2, with D possibly matching TRBD1 (6 bases). Looked up from germline, CDR1 is MGHRA and CDR2 is YSYEKL. The CDR3 loop spans 14 amino acids. The V end was cut by 2 bases, the J end by 3 bases, with 10 bases between. CDR3 nucleotide sequence: TGCGCCAGCAGCCAACTACAGGGCGACTATGGCTACACCTTC. Translating gives CASSQLQGDYGYTF.

This chain's CDR3 is CASNLAEATDTQYF. CDR3 nucleotide sequence: TGTGCCAGCAACCTAGCGGAGGCCACAGATACGCAGTATTTT. The gene calls are TRBV9 and TRBJ2-3; 7 bases match TRBD2. CDR1 and CDR2 from the germline V gene are SGDLS and YYNGEE. Losses at the gene ends were 6 bases for V and 2 bases for J; bases not matched to a gene: 6. This CDR3 spans 14 amino acids.

This clonotype showed up just a few times. The rearrangement joins TRBV2 to TRBJ1-3; D gene ambiguous. Germline CDR1 is SNHLY and CDR2 is FYNNEI. Trimming removed 3 bases from V and 1 base from J, with 4 bases in between. This CDR3 region has 13 residues. The CDR3 reads CASSDISGNTIYF. The CDR3 DNA reads TGTGCCAGCAGTGACATATCTGGAAACACCATATATTTT. The variable domain in full, with the rest retrieved from reference TRBV2 and TRBJ1-3, is EPEVTQTPSHQVTQMGQEVILRCVPISNHLYFYWYRQILGQKVEFLVSFYNNEISEKSEIFDDQFSVERPDGSNFTLKIRSTKLEDSAMYFCASSDISGNTIYFGEGSWLTVV.

This clonotype has just a few counts. The V and J genes are TRBV15 and TRBJ1-1, with D possibly TRBD1 on 5 matching bases. V lost 6 bases, J lost 4 bases, and 12 bases lay in between. The CDR3 has 13 residues. Per germline, CDR1 LNHNV and CDR2 YYDKDF (reference sequence). The CDR3 loop is CATSEQVVTEAFF. The CDR3 DNA reads TGTGCCACCAGTGAACAGGTCGTCACTGAAGCTTTCTTT.

This clonotype was picked up a small number of times. This rearrangement joins TRBV4-3 to TRBJ2-5; TRBD2 aligns across 11 bases. Germline assignment: CDR1 LGHNA and CDR2 YSLEER. Trimming took 3 bases from V and 4 from J; bases not matched to a gene: 4. This CDR3 contains 15 residues. The CDR3 sequence: CASSHSGTSGETQYF. As DNA, the CDR3 is TGCGCCAGCAGCCACTCCGGGACTAGCGGAGAGACCCAGTACTTC.

V is TRBV7-6 and J is TRBJ2-1; D is uncertain. The germline V and J ends were trimmed by 5 bases and 2 bases, with 7 bases remaining between them. Germline assignment: CDR1 SGHVS and CDR2 FNYEAQ. This CDR3 comprises 13 residues. For the CDR3, the DNA is TGTGCCAGCAGCGATACAGCCTACAATGAGCAGTTCTTC. Translated: CASSDTAYNEQFF.

The V gene is TRBV20-1, the J gene TRBJ2-5, with D tentatively TRBD1 or TRBD2 (5 bases each). The V and J ends lost 2 bases and 5 bases respectively, with 18 bases between them. Germline loops: CDR1 DFQATT, CDR2 SNEGSKA (reference sequence). This CDR3 comprises 15 residues. This CDR3 is CSARPPDWGGETQYF. Here the CDR3 DNA reads TGCAGTGCTAGACCGCCAGACTGGGGCGGGGAGACCCAGTACTTC.

The rearrangement links TRBV7-9 to TRBJ2-3; maybe TRBD2 (5 bases). The V end was cut by 10 bases, the J end by 5 bases, with 10 bases between. The CDR3 is made up of 11 amino acids. Germline CDR1 is SEHNR and CDR2 is FQNEAQ (reference sequence). The CDR3 DNA is TGTGCCACCGGGGAAGTAGATACGCAGTATTTT. Translated, it gives CATGEVDTQYF.

This clonotype was detected a few times. The chain employs TRBV11-3 and TRBJ2-7, with D perhaps being TRBD1 or TRBD2 (5 bases each). Per germline, CDR1 SGHNT and CDR2 YENEEA. V was clipped by 5 bases and J by 3 bases, with 14 bases between them. The CDR3 is made up of 14 amino acids. In nucleotides, the CDR3 is TGTGCCAGCAGCCCGGGACGGAATATCTACGAGCAGTACTTC. Translating it yields CASSPGRNIYEQYF.

This chain links TRBV11-2 with TRBJ1-2, with 7 nucleotides matching TRBD1. Germline CDR1 and CDR2: SGHAT and FQNNGV. V shed 1 base and J 1 base; nucleotides not matched to a gene: 3. CDR3 size: 15 residues. The DNA for the CDR3 is TGTGCCAGCAGCTTAGCAGGGACAGATAACTATGGCTACACCTTC. The encoded protein is CASSLAGTDNYGYTF.

The CDR3 nucleotides read TGTGCCAGCAGTCCCATAGCGGGAGACGAGCAGTTCTTC. Translated: CASSPIAGDEQFF. The V gene is TRBV2, the J gene TRBJ2-1; 9 bases line up with TRBD2. There are 13 residues in the CDR3. From germline, CDR1 is SNHLY and CDR2 FYNNEI. V gave up 5 bases and J gave up 10 bases; unmatched junction bases: 6.

This clonotype was detected only a few times. V is TRBV20-1 and J is TRBJ2-7, with TRBD2 matching over 10 bases. The CDR3 length is 14 residues. J was trimmed by 6 bases and V by 6 bases; bases with no gene match: 11. CDR1 is DFQATT, CDR2 SNEGSKA, per germline (reference sequence). The CDR3 DNA is TGCAGTGCCGCCCTAGCGGGGGACCCTAGCGAGCAGTACTTC. Encoded protein: CSAALAGDPSEQYF.